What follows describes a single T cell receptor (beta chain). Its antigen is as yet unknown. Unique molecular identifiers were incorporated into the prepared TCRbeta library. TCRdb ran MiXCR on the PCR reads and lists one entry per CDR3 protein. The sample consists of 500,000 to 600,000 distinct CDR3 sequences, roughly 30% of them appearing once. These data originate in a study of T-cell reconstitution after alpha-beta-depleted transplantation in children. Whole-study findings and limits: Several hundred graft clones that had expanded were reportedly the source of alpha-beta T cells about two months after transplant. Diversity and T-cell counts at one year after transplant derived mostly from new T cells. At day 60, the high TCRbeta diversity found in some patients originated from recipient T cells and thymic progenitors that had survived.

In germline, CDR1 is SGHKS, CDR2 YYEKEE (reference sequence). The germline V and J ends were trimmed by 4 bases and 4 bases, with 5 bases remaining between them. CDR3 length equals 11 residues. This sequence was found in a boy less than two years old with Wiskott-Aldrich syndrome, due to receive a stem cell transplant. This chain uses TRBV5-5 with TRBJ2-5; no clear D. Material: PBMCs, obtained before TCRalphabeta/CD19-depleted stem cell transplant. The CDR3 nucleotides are TGTGCCAGCAGCGGGCTAGAGACCCAGTACTTC. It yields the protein CASSGLETQYF. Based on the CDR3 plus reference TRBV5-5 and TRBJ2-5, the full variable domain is DAGVTQSPTHLIKTRGQQVTLRCSPISGHKSVSWYQQVLGQGPQFIFQYYEKEERGRGNFPDRFSARQFPNYSSELNVNALLLGDSALYLCASSGLETQYFGPGTRLLVL.